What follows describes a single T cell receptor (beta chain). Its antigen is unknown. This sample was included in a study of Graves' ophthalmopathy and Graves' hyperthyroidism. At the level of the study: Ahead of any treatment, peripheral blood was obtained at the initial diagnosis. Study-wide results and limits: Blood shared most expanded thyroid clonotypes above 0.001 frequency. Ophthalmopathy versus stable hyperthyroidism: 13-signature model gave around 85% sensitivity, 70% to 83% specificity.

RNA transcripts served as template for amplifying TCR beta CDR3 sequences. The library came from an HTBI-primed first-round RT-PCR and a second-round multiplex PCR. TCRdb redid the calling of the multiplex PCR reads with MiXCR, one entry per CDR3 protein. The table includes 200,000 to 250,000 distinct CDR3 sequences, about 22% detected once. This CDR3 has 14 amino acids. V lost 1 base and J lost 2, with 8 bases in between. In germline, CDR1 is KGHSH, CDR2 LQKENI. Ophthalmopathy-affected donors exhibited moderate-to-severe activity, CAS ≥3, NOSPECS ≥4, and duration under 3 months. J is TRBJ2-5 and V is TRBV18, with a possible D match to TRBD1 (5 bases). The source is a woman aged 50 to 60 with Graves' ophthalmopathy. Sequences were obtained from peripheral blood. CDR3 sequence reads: CASSPRTTQETQYF. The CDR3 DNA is TGTGCCAGCTCACCACGGACAACTCAAGAGACCCAGTACTTC.